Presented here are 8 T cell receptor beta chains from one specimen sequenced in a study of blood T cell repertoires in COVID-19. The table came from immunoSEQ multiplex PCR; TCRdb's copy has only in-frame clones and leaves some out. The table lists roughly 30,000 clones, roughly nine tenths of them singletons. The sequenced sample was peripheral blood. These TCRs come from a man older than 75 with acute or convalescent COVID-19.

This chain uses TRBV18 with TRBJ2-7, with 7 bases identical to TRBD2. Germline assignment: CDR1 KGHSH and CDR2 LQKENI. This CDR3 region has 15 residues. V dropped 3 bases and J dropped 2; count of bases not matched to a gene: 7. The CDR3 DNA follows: TGTGCCAGCTCACCCAGCCTAGCGGATCCCTACGAGCAGTACTTC. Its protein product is CASSPSLADPYEQYF.

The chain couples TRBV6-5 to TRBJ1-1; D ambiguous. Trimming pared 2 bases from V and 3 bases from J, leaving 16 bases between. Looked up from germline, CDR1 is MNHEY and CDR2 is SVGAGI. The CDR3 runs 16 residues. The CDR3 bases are TGTGCCAGCAGTTACGGGCTCCCCGGGGTAGACACTGAAGCTTTCTTT. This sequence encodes CASSYGLPGVDTEAFF.

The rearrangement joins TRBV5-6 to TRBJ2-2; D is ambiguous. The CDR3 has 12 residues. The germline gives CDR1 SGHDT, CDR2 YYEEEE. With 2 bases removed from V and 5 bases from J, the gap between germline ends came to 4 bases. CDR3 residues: CASSFQTGELFF. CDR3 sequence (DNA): TGTGCCAGCAGCTTTCAGACCGGGGAGCTGTTTTTT. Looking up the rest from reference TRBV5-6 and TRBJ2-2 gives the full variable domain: DAGVTQSPTHLIKTRGQQVTLRCSPKSGHDTVSWYQQALGQGPQFIFQYYEEEERQRGNFPDRFSGHQFPNYSSELNVNALLLGDSALYLCASSFQTGELFFGEGSRLTVL.

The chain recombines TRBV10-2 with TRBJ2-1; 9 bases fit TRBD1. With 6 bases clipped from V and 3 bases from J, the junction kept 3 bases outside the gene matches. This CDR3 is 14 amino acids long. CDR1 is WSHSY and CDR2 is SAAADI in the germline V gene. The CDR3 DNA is TGCGCCAGCAGGGAGGACAGGGGCTACAATGAGCAGTTCTTC. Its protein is CASREDRGYNEQFF.

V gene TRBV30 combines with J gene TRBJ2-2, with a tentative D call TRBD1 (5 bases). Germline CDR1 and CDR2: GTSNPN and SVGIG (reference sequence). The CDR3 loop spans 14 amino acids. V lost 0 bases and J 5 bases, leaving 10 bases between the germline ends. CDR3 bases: TGTGCCTGGAGTGTAGCAGGGTCTACCGGGGAGCTGTTTTTT. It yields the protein CAWSVAGSTGELFF.

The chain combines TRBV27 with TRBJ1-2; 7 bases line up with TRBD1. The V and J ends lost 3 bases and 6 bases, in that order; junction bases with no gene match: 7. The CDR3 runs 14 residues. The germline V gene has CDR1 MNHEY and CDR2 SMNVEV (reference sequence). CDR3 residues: CASSFHGQVNGYTF. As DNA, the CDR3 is TGTGCCAGCAGTTTCCACGGACAGGTCAATGGCTACACCTTC.

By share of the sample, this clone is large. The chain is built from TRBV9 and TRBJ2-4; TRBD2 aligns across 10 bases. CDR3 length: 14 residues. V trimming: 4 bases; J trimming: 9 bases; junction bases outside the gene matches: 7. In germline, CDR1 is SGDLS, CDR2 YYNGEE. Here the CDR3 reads CASSTQREGGIQYF. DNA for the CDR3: TGTGCCAGCAGCACCCAGCGGGAGGGAGGCATTCAGTACTTC.

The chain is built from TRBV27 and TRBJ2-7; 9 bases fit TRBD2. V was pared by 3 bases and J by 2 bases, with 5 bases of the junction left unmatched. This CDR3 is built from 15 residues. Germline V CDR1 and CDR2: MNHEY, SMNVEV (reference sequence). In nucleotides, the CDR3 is TGTGCCAGCAGTTTCGGTAGCGGGAGCCCCTACGAGCAGTACTTC. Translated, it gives CASSFGSGSPYEQYF.